This TCR beta chain was observed in a study of cytomegalovirus exposure and HLA in healthy donors. Study-wide results and limits: Fewer N-insertions than the 666-donor mean were reportedly shown by an Asian-associated ancestry cluster in a later analysis. For most subjects, TCR beta sequences were reported to predict HLA-A and HLA-B alleles with accuracy. Highly shared variants forming one cluster were likely a sequencing artifact.

Use of 60 Vbeta and 13 Jbeta primers characterized the PCR. Sequencing used immunoSEQ multiplex PCR; TCRdb keeps in-frame clones, though not all of them. This table has 200,000 to 250,000 clones, around four fifths appearing once. Germline-derived CDR1 and CDR2 are ENHRY and SYGVKD. This CDR3 spans 16 amino acids. Regarding this clone: Its antigen is unidentified.

The receptor's source is a woman between 55 and 75 years old in good health and CMV-seropositive. The sequencing sample was made of PBMCs. The chain joins TRBV10-3 to TRBJ1-1; 8 bases line up with TRBD1. The CDR3 loop is CATNGQGGSPNTEAFF. DNA of the CDR3: TGTGCAACAAACGGACAGGGCGGGTCGCCGAACACTGAAGCTTTCTTT.